What follows are 5 T cell receptor beta chains derived from one specimen sequenced in a study of T-cell memory formation after mild COVID-19. TCRdb fed the 5' RACE reads into MiXCR, producing one record per CDR3 protein. The sample contains a few hundred thousand distinct CDR3 sequences, approximately 15% of which appear only once. The sample taken for sequencing was PBMCs or a T cell subset sorted from them (not recorded which). These receptors were taken from a young man who had mild COVID-19 (a few samples of this study predate the infection). Cell type and time point are not known.

V gene TRBV7-2 combines with J gene TRBJ2-3, with no clear D. V lost 5 bases and J 4 bases, leaving 7 bases between the germline ends. Germline-derived CDR1 and CDR2 are SGHTA and FQGNSA. This CDR3 contains 12 residues. CDR3 loop: CASSPYADTQYF. CDR3 in DNA: TGTGCCAGCAGCCCCTACGCAGATACGCAGTATTTT.

This clonotype came up a few times. The chain recombines TRBV7-2 with TRBJ2-2; D gene ambiguous. The CDR3 loop spans 16 amino acids. Per germline, CDR1 SGHTA and CDR2 FQGNSA. V dropped 6 bases and J dropped 0 bases, with 14 bases sitting between them. The CDR3 DNA reads TGTGCCAGCAGTATGGCCCCGGTCGCGAACACCGGGGAGCTGTTTTTT. Translating gives CASSMAPVANTGELFF.

This chain joins TRBV12-3 or TRBV12-4 and TRBJ2-4; 10 nucleotides align to TRBD1. CDR3 length equals 23 residues. The V and J ends lost 3 bases and 0 bases, in that order; junction bases with no gene match: 23. The chain's CDR3 is CASSFGLDPPPGQGFVAKNIQYF. The CDR3 DNA follows: TGTGCCAGCAGTTTCGGGTTGGACCCCCCTCCGGGACAGGGGTTTGTAGCCAAAAACATTCAGTACTTC.

The chain employs TRBV5-1 and TRBJ1-6; D might be TRBD1 (6 bases). CDR1 and CDR2 from the germline V gene are SGHRS and YFSETQ. Trimming left V 6 bases short and J 7 bases short, with 14 bases between. This CDR3 region has 14 residues. CDR3: CASTTGSGNSPLHF. As DNA, the CDR3 is TGCGCCAGCACAACAGGGTCAGGGAATTCACCCCTCCACTTT. Drawing the rest from reference TRBV5-1 and TRBJ1-6, the complete variable domain is KAGVTQTPRYLIKTRGQQVTLSCSPISGHRSVSWYQQTPGQGLQFLFEYFSETQRNKGNFPGRFSGRQFSNSRSEMNVSTLELGDSALYLCASTTGSGNSPLHFGNGTRLTVT.

This clonotype was counted a few times. The CDR3 nucleotides are TGTGCCAGCAGTTACGGTGTCGCGGGTCAGGGTTTTCGGAAGCAGTACTTC. Amino acids: CASSYGVAGQGFRKQYF. The chain has TRBV6-5 and TRBJ2-7, with D perhaps assigned TRBD1 or TRBD2 (5 bases each). The V gene's germline CDR1 is MNHEY and CDR2 SVGAGI. The V gene lost 2 bases and the J gene lost 8 bases, with 25 bases spanning the gap. This CDR3 has 17 residues.